The T cell receptor beta chain under discussion was sequenced for a study of blood T cell repertoires in COVID-19. The wider study: Italy, Spain and the United States were the sources of the convalescent and acute COVID-19 samples. T cells, B-cell-depleted T cells, or PBMCs supplied cDNA or gDNA.

The germline V gene has CDR1 SNHLY and CDR2 FYNNEI. The CDR3 runs to 14 residues. V was pared by 9 bases and J by 2 bases, with 7 bases of the junction left unmatched. Authors' methods: Estimates of nucleated cell counts were drawn from the amplification of reference gene primers. TCRdb's copy holds only in-frame clones and misses some; the assay was immunoSEQ multiplex PCR. Clonal size and the V and J genes are those of that table, whereas D and trimming came from the DNA. The sample includes about 60,000 clones, roughly four fifths seen only once; the top ten take more than 8%. This sequence was found in a woman older than 75 with acute or convalescent COVID-19. The sample comprised peripheral blood. V gene TRBV2 combines with J gene TRBJ2-5; the match to TRBD2 covers 9 bases. CDR3 in amino acids: CASLLAGVQETQYF. CDR3 in DNA: TGTGCCAGTCTACTAGCGGGCGTACAAGAGACCCAGTACTTC.